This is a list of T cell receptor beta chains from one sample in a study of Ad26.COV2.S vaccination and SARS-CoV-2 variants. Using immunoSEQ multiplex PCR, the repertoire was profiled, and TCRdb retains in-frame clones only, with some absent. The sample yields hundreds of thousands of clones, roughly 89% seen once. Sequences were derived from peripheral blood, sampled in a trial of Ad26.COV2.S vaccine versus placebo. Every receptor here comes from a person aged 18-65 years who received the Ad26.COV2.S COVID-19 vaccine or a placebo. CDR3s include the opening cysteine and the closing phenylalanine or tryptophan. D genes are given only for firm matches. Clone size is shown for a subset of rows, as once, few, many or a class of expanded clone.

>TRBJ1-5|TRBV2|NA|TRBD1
CASSGTGNQPQHF
TGTGCCAGCAGTGGGACAGGGAACCAGCCCCAGCATTTT
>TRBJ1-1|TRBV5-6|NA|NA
CASSSRVNGGTEAFF
TGTGCCAGCAGCTCCAGGGTTAATGGTGGGACTGAAGCTTTCTTT
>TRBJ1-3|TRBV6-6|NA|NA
CASLWGDLSSGNTIYF
TGTGCCAGCCTGTGGGGGGACCTAAGCTCTGGAAACACCATATATTTT
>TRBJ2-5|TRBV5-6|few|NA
CASSLLGVGETQYF
TGTGCCAGCAGCTTGCTCGGGGTTGGGGAGACCCAGTACTTC
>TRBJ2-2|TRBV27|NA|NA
CASKRRLNANTGELFF
TGTGCCAGCAAGAGGAGATTAAACGCGAACACCGGGGAGCTGTTTTTT
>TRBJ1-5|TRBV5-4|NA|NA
CASSLGGHSNQPQHF
TGTGCCAGCAGCTTGGGAGGACATAGCAATCAGCCCCAGCATTTT
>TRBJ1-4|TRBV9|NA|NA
CASSLGLNPSEKLFF
TGTGCCAGCAGCCTGGGCCTAAACCCTTCCGAAAAACTGTTTTTT
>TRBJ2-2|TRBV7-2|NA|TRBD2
CARDSGSGTGELFF
TGTGCCAGGGACAGCGGGAGCGGCACCGGGGAGCTGTTTTTT
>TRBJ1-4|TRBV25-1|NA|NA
CASSLPGGFNEKLFF
TGTGCCAGCAGTCTCCCTGGGGGGTTTAATGAAAAACTGTTTTTT
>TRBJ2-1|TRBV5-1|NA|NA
CASSLMASYNEQFF
TGCGCCAGCAGCTTAATGGCATCCTACAATGAGCAGTTCTTC
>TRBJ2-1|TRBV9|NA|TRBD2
CASSAWTSGGLNEQFF
TGTGCCAGCAGCGCCTGGACTAGCGGAGGCCTCAATGAGCAGTTCTTC
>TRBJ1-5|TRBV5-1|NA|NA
CASSLLPDQPQHF
TGCGCCAGCAGCTTGCTCCCGGATCAGCCCCAGCATTTT
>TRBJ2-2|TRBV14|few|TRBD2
CASSQARWLAGVTGELFF
TGTGCCAGCAGCCAAGCGCGGTGGCTAGCGGGGGTTACCGGGGAGCTGTTTTTT
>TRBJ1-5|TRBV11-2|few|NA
CASSLRGNQPQHF
TGTGCCAGCAGCTTACGCGGCAATCAGCCCCAGCATTTT
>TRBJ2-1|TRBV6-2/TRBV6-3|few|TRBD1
CASSSLGTGPNNEQFF
TGTGCCAGCAGTTCCCTTGGGACAGGGCCCAACAATGAGCAGTTCTTC
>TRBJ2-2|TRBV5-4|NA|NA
CASSLARGGELFF
TGTGCCAGCAGCTTGGCACGTGGCGGGGAGCTGTTTTTT
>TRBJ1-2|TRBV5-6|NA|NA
CASSLFAGSYGYTF
TGTGCCAGCAGCTTGTTTGCAGGAAGCTATGGCTACACCTTC
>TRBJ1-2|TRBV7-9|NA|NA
CASSPMTGRAYGYTF
TGTGCCAGCAGCCCGATGACAGGCCGGGCTTATGGCTACACCTTC
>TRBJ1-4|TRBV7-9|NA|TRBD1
CASSPGTGGEKLFF
TGTGCCAGCAGCCCCGGAACAGGGGGAGAAAAACTGTTTTTT
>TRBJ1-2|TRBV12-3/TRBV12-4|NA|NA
CASSPSDYGYTF
TGTGCCAGCAGTCCCAGTGACTATGGCTACACCTTC
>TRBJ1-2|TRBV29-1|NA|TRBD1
CSVGQGRYGYTF
TGCAGCGTCGGACAGGGGCGCTATGGCTACACCTTC
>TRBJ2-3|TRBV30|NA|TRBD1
CAWSVKGAKDTQYF
TGTGCCTGGAGTGTGAAGGGGGCTAAAGATACGCAGTATTTT
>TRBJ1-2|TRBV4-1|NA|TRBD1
CASSSLYRGDYGYTF
TGCGCCAGCAGCTCCCTGTACAGGGGTGACTATGGCTACACCTTC
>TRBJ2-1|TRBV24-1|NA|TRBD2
CATSDLTAAGNNEQFF
TGTGCCACCAGTGACCTGACCGCAGCGGGGAACAATGAGCAGTTCTTC
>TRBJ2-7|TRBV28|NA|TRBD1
CASTPIGQGTYEQYF
TGTGCCAGCACTCCGATAGGACAGGGCACCTACGAGCAGTACTTC
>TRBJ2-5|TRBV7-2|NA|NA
CASSPMWAGNQETQYF
TGTGCCAGCAGCCCGATGTGGGCGGGAAACCAAGAGACCCAGTACTTC
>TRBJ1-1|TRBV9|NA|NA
CASSVEVGGSAEAFF
TGTGCCAGCAGCGTAGAGGTGGGGGGCAGCGCCGAAGCTTTCTTT
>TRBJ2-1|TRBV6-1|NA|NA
CASILGTYNEQFF
TGTGCCAGCATCTTAGGGACCTACAATGAGCAGTTCTTC
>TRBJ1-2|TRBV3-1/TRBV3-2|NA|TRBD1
CASSQTGGGYGYTF
TGTGCCAGCAGCCAAACAGGGGGGGGCTATGGCTACACCTTC
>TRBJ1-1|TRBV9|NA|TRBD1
CASSANGQAIFTEAFF
TGTGCCAGCAGCGCGAACGGACAGGCGATCTTCACTGAAGCTTTCTTT
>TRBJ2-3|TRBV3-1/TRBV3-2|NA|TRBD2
CASSQYFLGGRAADTQYF
TGTGCCAGCAGCCAATATTTCCTTGGCGGGAGGGCCGCAGATACGCAGTATTTT
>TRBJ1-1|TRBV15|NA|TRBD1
CATSRQSLDRENTEAFF
TGTGCCACCAGCAGACAATCCCTGGACAGGGAGAACACTGAAGCTTTCTTT
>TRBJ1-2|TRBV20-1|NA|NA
CSASGAYGYTF
TGCAGTGCGTCAGGGGCCTATGGCTACACCTTC
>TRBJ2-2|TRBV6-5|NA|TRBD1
CASRNRGSTGELFF
TGTGCCAGCAGGAACAGGGGATCAACCGGGGAGCTGTTTTTT
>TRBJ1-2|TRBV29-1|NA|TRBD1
CSVGRQGGVDYGYTF
TGCAGCGTCGGGAGACAGGGGGGAGTGGACTATGGCTACACCTTC
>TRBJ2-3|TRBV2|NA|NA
CASTPLVYETDTQYF
TGTGCCAGCACCCCTCTGGTGTACGAGACAGATACGCAGTATTTT
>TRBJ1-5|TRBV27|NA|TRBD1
CASSSGDRRQPQHF
TGTGCCAGCAGTTCCGGGGACAGGCGGCAGCCCCAGCATTTT